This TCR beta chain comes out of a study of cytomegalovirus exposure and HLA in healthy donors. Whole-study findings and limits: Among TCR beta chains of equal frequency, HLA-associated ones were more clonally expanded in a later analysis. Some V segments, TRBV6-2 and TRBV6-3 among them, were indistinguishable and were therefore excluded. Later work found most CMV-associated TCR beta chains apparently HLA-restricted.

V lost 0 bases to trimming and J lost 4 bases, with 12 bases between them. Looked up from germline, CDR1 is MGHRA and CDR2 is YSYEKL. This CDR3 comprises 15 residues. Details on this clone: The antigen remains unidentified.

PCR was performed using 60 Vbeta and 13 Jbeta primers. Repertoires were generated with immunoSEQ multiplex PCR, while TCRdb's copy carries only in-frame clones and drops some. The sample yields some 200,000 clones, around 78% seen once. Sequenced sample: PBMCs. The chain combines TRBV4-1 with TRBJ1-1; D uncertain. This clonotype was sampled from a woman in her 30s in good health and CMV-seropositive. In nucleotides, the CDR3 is TGCGCCAGCAGCCAAGATCTAATAGCTGGCACTGAAGCTTTCTTT. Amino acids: CASSQDLIAGTEAFF.